A selection of T cell receptor beta chains follows, all from one sample in a study of PD-L1 blockade in urothelial cancer. The data were produced by immunoSEQ multiplex PCR, yet TCRdb's version contains in-frame clones alone and is incomplete. This repertoire shows 100,000 to 150,000 clones, 86% found once; its top ten account for 2.4%. Sequenced here: PBMCs, sampled around atezolizumab (anti-PD-L1) treatment. These receptors came from a man in his forties or fifties with urothelial cancer. The CDR3 runs from the conserved cysteine through the conserved F or W. Each record gives: clone size, V gene, CDR3 length, D gene, J gene, CDR3 protein, CDR3 DNA. The D gene is left open where the match is weak. Part of the rows lack a size; the others show once, few, many or a class for expanded clones.

abundance: .
v_gene: TRBV7-9
len: 15
d_gene: .
j_gene: TRBJ2-2
CDR3aa: CASSRGLASPGELFF
CDR3nt: TGTGCCAGCAGCAGGGGCCTAGCGAGCCCCGGGGAGCTGTTTTTT

abundance: .
v_gene: TRBV7-8
len: 16
d_gene: .
j_gene: TRBJ1-3
CDR3aa: CASSPTTGQVGNTIYF
CDR3nt: TGTGCCAGCAGCCCTACGACTGGCCAAGTAGGAAACACCATATATTTT

abundance: once
v_gene: TRBV7-8
len: 16
d_gene: .
j_gene: TRBJ2-1
CDR3aa: CASSKTTAGPYNEQFF
CDR3nt: TGTGCCAGCAGCAAGACCACAGCGGGCCCCTACAATGAGCAGTTCTTC

abundance: .
v_gene: TRBV5-1
len: 14
d_gene: TRBD1
j_gene: TRBJ1-2
CDR3aa: CASSLVQGADGYTF
CDR3nt: TGCGCCAGCAGCTTGGTACAGGGGGCCGATGGCTACACCTTC

abundance: .
v_gene: TRBV27
len: 14
d_gene: TRBD1
j_gene: TRBJ1-6
CDR3aa: CASRQGSYNSPLHF
CDR3nt: TGTGCCAGCAGACAGGGGTCTTATAATTCACCCCTCCACTTT

abundance: .
v_gene: TRBV6-5
len: 13
d_gene: .
j_gene: TRBJ1-2
CDR3aa: CASSYLRGYGYTF
CDR3nt: TGTGCCAGCAGTTACCTACGAGGATATGGCTACACCTTC

abundance: .
v_gene: TRBV15
len: 17
d_gene: .
j_gene: TRBJ1-5
CDR3aa: CATSPREESYSNQPQHF
CDR3nt: TGTGCCACCAGCCCCAGGGAGGAATCTTATAGCAATCAGCCCCAGCATTTT

abundance: .
v_gene: TRBV28
len: 14
d_gene: TRBD2
j_gene: TRBJ2-7
CDR3aa: CASSFEVAGAEQYF
CDR3nt: TGTGCCAGCAGTTTTGAAGTAGCGGGAGCCGAGCAGTACTTC

abundance: .
v_gene: TRBV6-5
len: 15
d_gene: TRBD2
j_gene: TRBJ2-7
CDR3aa: CASRLTSGGRSEQYF
CDR3nt: TGTGCCAGCAGGTTGACTAGCGGGGGGAGATCCGAGCAGTACTTC

abundance: .
v_gene: TRBV27
len: 14
d_gene: .
j_gene: TRBJ2-3
CDR3aa: CASTAGLSTDTQYF
CDR3nt: TGTGCCAGCACCGCGGGACTTAGCACAGATACGCAGTATTTT

abundance: .
v_gene: TRBV10-1
len: 16
d_gene: TRBD2
j_gene: TRBJ2-1
CDR3aa: CASSETSGSSYNEQFF
CDR3nt: TGCGCCAGCAGTGAGACTAGCGGGAGCTCCTACAATGAGCAGTTCTTC

abundance: once
v_gene: TRBV28
len: 15
d_gene: .
j_gene: TRBJ1-1
CDR3aa: CASIPPSRVNTEAFF
CDR3nt: TGTGCCAGCATTCCCCCCTCCAGGGTGAACACTGAAGCTTTCTTT

abundance: .
v_gene: TRBV6-1
len: 13
d_gene: .
j_gene: TRBJ2-1
CDR3aa: CASSEVRDNEQFF
CDR3nt: TGTGCCAGCAGTGAAGTACGGGACAATGAGCAGTTCTTC

abundance: once
v_gene: TRBV6-4
len: 10
d_gene: .
j_gene: TRBJ2-1
CDR3aa: CASSVNEQFF
CDR3nt: TGTGCCAGCAGCGTAAATGAGCAGTTCTTC

abundance: .
v_gene: TRBV5-1
len: 13
d_gene: .
j_gene: TRBJ2-7
CDR3aa: CASSWRPTYEQYF
CDR3nt: TGCGCCAGCAGTTGGCGGCCCACCTACGAGCAGTACTTC

abundance: once
v_gene: TRBV6-6
len: 14
d_gene: .
j_gene: TRBJ2-5
CDR3aa: CASSPRSGQETQYF
CDR3nt: TGTGCCAGCAGTCCCAGAAGCGGCCAAGAGACCCAGTACTTC

abundance: many
v_gene: TRBV5-1
len: 15
d_gene: .
j_gene: TRBJ1-3
CDR3aa: CASSLGAGAGNTIYF
CDR3nt: TGCGCCAGCAGCTTGGGGGCAGGTGCTGGAAACACCATATATTTT

abundance: .
v_gene: TRBV15
len: 15
d_gene: .
j_gene: TRBJ2-3
CDR3aa: CATSRDRGGTDTQYF
CDR3nt: TGTGCCACCAGCAGAGACAGGGGGGGCACAGATACGCAGTATTTT

abundance: .
v_gene: TRBV6-5
len: 15
d_gene: .
j_gene: TRBJ2-7
CDR3aa: CASSYPVGARDEQYF
CDR3nt: TGTGCCAGCAGTTACCCTGTGGGGGCAAGGGACGAGCAGTACTTC

abundance: .
v_gene: TRBV5-4
len: 15
d_gene: .
j_gene: TRBJ1-3
CDR3aa: CASSLAGGTRNTIYF
CDR3nt: TGTGCCAGCAGCTTGGCCGGGGGGACAAGAAACACCATATATTTT

abundance: few
v_gene: TRBV30
len: 15
d_gene: .
j_gene: TRBJ1-1
CDR3aa: CAWSVPGSWSTEAFF
CDR3nt: TGTGCCTGGAGTGTACCGGGGTCCTGGAGCACTGAAGCTTTCTTT

abundance: .
v_gene: TRBV18
len: 16
d_gene: .
j_gene: TRBJ2-3
CDR3aa: CASSPLRGSGTDTQYF
CDR3nt: TGTGCCAGCTCACCACTGCGGGGTAGCGGCACAGATACGCAGTATTTT

abundance: .
v_gene: TRBV27
len: 15
d_gene: TRBD2
j_gene: TRBJ2-3
CDR3aa: CASSFQREGRDTQYF
CDR3nt: TGTGCCAGCAGTTTTCAGCGGGAGGGCAGGGATACGCAGTATTTT

abundance: .
v_gene: TRBV4-2
len: 17
d_gene: TRBD2
j_gene: TRBJ2-3
CDR3aa: CASSQSGLAGSTDTQYF
CDR3nt: TGTGCCAGCAGCCAATCTGGACTAGCGGGATCCACAGATACGCAGTATTTT

abundance: .
v_gene: TRBV28
len: 13
d_gene: TRBD2
j_gene: TRBJ2-1
CDR3aa: CASSLGGENEQFF
CDR3nt: TGTGCCAGCAGTTTGGGAGGGGAGAATGAGCAGTTCTTC

abundance: .
v_gene: TRBV6-5
len: 15
d_gene: .
j_gene: TRBJ1-4
CDR3aa: CASRRDSATNEKLFF
CDR3nt: TGTGCCAGCAGGCGAGATTCGGCAACTAATGAAAAACTGTTTTTT

abundance: .
v_gene: TRBV19
len: 14
d_gene: TRBD1
j_gene: TRBJ2-7
CDR3aa: CASSTPGGSNEQYF
CDR3nt: TGTGCCAGTAGTACACCAGGGGGTTCCAACGAGCAGTACTTC

abundance: once
v_gene: TRBV5-4
len: 15
d_gene: TRBD1
j_gene: TRBJ1-5
CDR3aa: CASSLGGTGNQPQHF
CDR3nt: TGTGCCAGCAGCTTGGGAGGGACAGGCAATCAGCCCCAGCATTTT

abundance: .
v_gene: TRBV6-1
len: 12
d_gene: .
j_gene: TRBJ1-1
CDR3aa: CASTPSRFEAFF
CDR3nt: TGTGCCAGCACCCCCTCGAGGTTTGAAGCTTTCTTT

abundance: .
v_gene: TRBV28
len: 15
d_gene: TRBD1
j_gene: TRBJ2-3
CDR3aa: CASSSGTGGTDTQYF
CDR3nt: TGTGCCAGCAGTTCGGGGACAGGGGGCACAGATACGCAGTATTTT

abundance: once
v_gene: TRBV5-6
len: 15
d_gene: TRBD2
j_gene: TRBJ2-5
CDR3aa: CASSSLAGGRETQYF
CDR3nt: TGTGCCAGCAGCTCCTTAGCGGGAGGGAGGGAGACCCAGTACTTC

abundance: .
v_gene: TRBV18
len: 17
d_gene: TRBD2
j_gene: TRBJ2-1
CDR3aa: CASSPRGGGRVSNEQFF
CDR3nt: TGTGCCAGCTCACCTCGCGGCGGCGGGAGAGTTTCCAATGAGCAGTTCTTC

abundance: once
v_gene: TRBV6-5
len: 15
d_gene: .
j_gene: TRBJ1-3
CDR3aa: CASSSSAGAGNTIYF
CDR3nt: TGTGCCAGCAGTTCGTCGGCTGGGGCCGGAAACACCATATATTTT

abundance: .
v_gene: TRBV5-1
len: 17
d_gene: TRBD1
j_gene: TRBJ2-2
CDR3aa: CASSSTGGALGAGELFF
CDR3nt: TGCGCCAGCAGCTCTACAGGGGGCGCGCTCGGGGCCGGGGAGCTGTTTTTT

abundance: .
v_gene: TRBV28
len: 15
d_gene: .
j_gene: TRBJ1-1
CDR3aa: CASSLFAGFNTEAFF
CDR3nt: TGTGCCAGCAGTTTATTCGCAGGGTTTAACACTGAAGCTTTCTTT

abundance: once
v_gene: TRBV19
len: 15
d_gene: .
j_gene: TRBJ1-1
CDR3aa: CARGRNPEGNTEAFF
CDR3nt: TGTGCCAGGGGTCGGAATCCGGAGGGGAACACTGAAGCTTTCTTT

abundance: .
v_gene: TRBV2
len: 14
d_gene: TRBD2
j_gene: TRBJ2-5
CDR3aa: CASSEAGRGGTQYF
CDR3nt: TGTGCCAGCAGTGAAGCCGGGCGGGGGGGGACCCAGTACTTC